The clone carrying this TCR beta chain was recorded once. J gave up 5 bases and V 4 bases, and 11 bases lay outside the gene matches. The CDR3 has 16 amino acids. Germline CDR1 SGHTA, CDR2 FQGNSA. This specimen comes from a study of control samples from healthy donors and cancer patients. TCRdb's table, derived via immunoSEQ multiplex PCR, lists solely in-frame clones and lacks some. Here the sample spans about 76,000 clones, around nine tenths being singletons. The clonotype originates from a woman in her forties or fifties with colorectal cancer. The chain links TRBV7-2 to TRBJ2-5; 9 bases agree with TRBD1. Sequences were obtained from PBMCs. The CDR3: CASSSGQGGIQETQYF. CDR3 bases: TGTGCCAGCAGCTCGGGACAGGGTGGCATCCAGGAGACCCAGTACTTC. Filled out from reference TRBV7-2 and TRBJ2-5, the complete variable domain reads GAGVSQSPSNKVTEKGKDVELRCDPISGHTALYWYRQSLGQGLEFLIYFQGNSAPDKSGLPSDRFSAERTGGSVSTLTIQRTQQEDSAVYLCASSSGQGGIQETQYFGPGTRLLVL.